This T cell receptor beta chain emerged from a study of CD8+ T cells in alopecia areata. Study as a whole: Those patients who were treated received oral tofacitinib, which was given at 5 to 10 mg twice daily for moderate-to-severe alopecia areata.

The CDR3 contains 15 residues. Between the trimmed V and J ends, which lost 4 bases and 0 bases, there was a span of 12 bases. In germline, CDR1 is SEHNR, CDR2 FQNEAQ (reference sequence). The study team obtained lesional scalp punch biopsies and peripheral blood from alopecia areata patients. Investigators isolated RNA and reverse transcribed it into cDNA to act as the sequencing template. The data were produced by immunoSEQ multiplex PCR, yet TCRdb's version contains in-frame clones alone and is incomplete. The sample lists 150,000 or so clones, about 90% occurring once. The origin of this receptor is a human donor with alopecia areata. The chain uses TRBV7-9 and TRBJ1-1; the D is unclear. The sample here was CD8+ T cells sorted from blood, taken at week 0. As DNA, the CDR3 is TGTGCCAGCAGCTCGACCGCGGATTTGAACACTGAAGCTTTCTTT. It encodes CASSSTADLNTEAFF.